This TCR beta chain was recorded in a study of cytomegalovirus exposure and HLA in healthy donors. A multiplex PCR was run with 60 Vbeta primers and 13 Jbeta primers. TCRdb keeps only in-frame clones here, not all; method: immunoSEQ multiplex PCR. Of around 130,000 clones in the sample, approximately 65% were seen once. Points from the study as a whole: Reports showed the classifier diagnosing cytomegalovirus status with high specificity and sensitivity. CMV serostatus stood as the only immune exposure information on hand.

About this clone: As yet, its antigen is unknown.

The donors (healthy individuals) were bone marrow donors. At collection, donors were nominally healthy, but unrecorded immune exposures were probable. Trimming cost V 2 bases and J 3 bases; bases outside gene matches: 12. CDR3 length: 18 residues. Per germline, CDR1 MNHEY and CDR2 SMNVEV (reference sequence). The TCR comes from a man aged 18 to 30 in good health and CMV-seronegative. Sequencing was done on a sample of PBMCs. The V gene is TRBV27, the J gene TRBJ1-1; 10 nucleotides match TRBD1. The CDR3 loop reads CASSLRNRDRGRYTEAFF. CDR3 DNA: TGTGCCAGCAGTTTAAGGAACCGGGACAGGGGAAGGTACACTGAAGCTTTCTTT.